These 6 T cell receptor beta chains were sequenced from one sample in a study of blood T cells in healthy people across ages. The use of a sample-barcoded 5' primer and a J-beta primer mix characterized a second PCR of roughly 6 to 11 cycles. In TCRdb, the 5' RACE reads were re-called with MiXCR into one record per CDR3 protein. The table includes 1,800,000 or so distinct CDR3 sequences, about two fifths detected once. Sequenced material: blood. These receptors all stem from a human donor in good health.

This chain links TRBV6-5 with TRBJ2-2; D uncertain. The CDR3 spans 15 residues. Trimming stripped 8 bases from V and 1 base from J, with 14 bases between. Germline V gives CDR1 MNHEY, CDR2 SVGAGI. The CDR3 sequence is CASRLGGMNTGELFF. The CDR3 nucleotides are TGTGCCAGCCGTCTAGGCGGCATGAACACCGGGGAGCTGTTTTTT.

This sequence joins TRBV20-1 and TRBJ1-5; TRBD1 aligns across 12 bases. Germline V gene sequence: CDR1 DFQATT, CDR2 SNEGSKA (reference sequence). The CDR3 has 18 residues. Trimming removed 2 bases from V and 1 base from J; junction bases left unmatched: 9. The CDR3 nucleotides read TGCAGTGCTAGAACCCTGGGACAGGGGGCCCAAAGCAATCAGCCCCAGCATTTT. This sequence encodes CSARTLGQGAQSNQPQHF.

This sequence joins TRBV12-3 or TRBV12-4 and TRBJ2-3; TRBD2 matches 13 bases. This CDR3 has 14 amino acids. The V gene end was trimmed by 8 bases and the J gene end by 10 bases; junction bases not matched to a gene: 9. The CDR3 reads CASVGETSGGSQYF. In DNA form, the CDR3 reads TGTGCCAGCGTTGGGGAGACTAGCGGGGGGTCGCAGTATTTT.

V gene TRBV9 combines with J gene TRBJ2-7; TRBD1 matches at 12 bases. The CDR3 has 16 amino acids. Per germline, CDR1 SGDLS and CDR2 YYNGEE. V was pared by 0 bases and J by 6 bases, with 7 bases of the junction left unmatched. CDR3: CASSVAAGTGGAEQYF. The CDR3 DNA reads TGTGCCAGCAGCGTAGCGGCAGGGACAGGGGGCGCCGAGCAGTACTTC.

The chain combines TRBV5-6 with TRBJ2-7; D ambiguous. Germline V CDR1 and CDR2: SGHDT, YYEEEE. V was clipped by 0 bases and J by 7 bases, with 14 bases between them. The CDR3 runs 14 residues. The CDR3, as DNA: TGTGCCAGCAGCTTGGGAAGGGCCACGCGGGAGCAGTACTTC. Protein sequence: CASSLGRATREQYF.

This clonotype turned up a few times. The chain links TRBV5-5 to TRBJ1-5, with D perhaps matching TRBD1 (5 bases). Germline CDR1 and CDR2: SGHKS and YYEKEE (reference sequence). This CDR3 is 13 amino acids long. Trimming shortened V by 2 bases and J by 7 bases, and 10 bases separated the two germline ends. CDR3 region: CASSFLGEQPQHF. The CDR3 DNA reads as TGTGCCAGCAGCTTCCTAGGGGAACAGCCCCAGCATTTT.